This T cell receptor (beta chain) emerged from a study of blood T cell repertoires in COVID-19. Study information: Samples representing acute and convalescent COVID-19 were sourced from the United States, Italy and Spain. The cDNA or gDNA used as material had been derived from T cells, B-cell-depleted T cells, or PBMCs.

This clone was recorded only once. Measured with immunoSEQ multiplex PCR; TCRdb has only the in-frame clones, and not every one. Seen here are approximately 280,000 clones, about 89% observed once, and the top ten hold approximately 4.2%. J gave up 6 bases and V 8 bases, and 6 bases lay outside the gene matches. The CDR3 has 12 residues. The germline gives CDR1 LNHDA, CDR2 SQIVND (reference sequence). The sequencing sample was made of peripheral blood. The chain links TRBV19 to TRBJ1-1, with 7 bases matching TRBD1. The sequence came from a man aged 40-49 years with acute or convalescent COVID-19. Here the CDR3 reads CASENRGPEAFF. CDR3 bases: TGTGCCAGTGAGAACAGGGGCCCTGAAGCTTTCTTT.